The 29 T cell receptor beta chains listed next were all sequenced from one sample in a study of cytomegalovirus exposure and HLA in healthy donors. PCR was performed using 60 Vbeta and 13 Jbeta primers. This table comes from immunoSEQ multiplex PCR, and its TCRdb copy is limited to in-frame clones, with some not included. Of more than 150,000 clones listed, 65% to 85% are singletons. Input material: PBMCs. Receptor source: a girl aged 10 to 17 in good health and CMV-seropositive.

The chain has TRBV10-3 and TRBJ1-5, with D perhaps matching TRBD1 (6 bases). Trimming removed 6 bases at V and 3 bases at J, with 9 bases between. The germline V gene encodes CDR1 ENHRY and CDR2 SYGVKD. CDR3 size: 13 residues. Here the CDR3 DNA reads TGTGCCATCAGAGGACAGTTCAATCAGCCCCAGCATTTT. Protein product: CAIRGQFNQPQHF.

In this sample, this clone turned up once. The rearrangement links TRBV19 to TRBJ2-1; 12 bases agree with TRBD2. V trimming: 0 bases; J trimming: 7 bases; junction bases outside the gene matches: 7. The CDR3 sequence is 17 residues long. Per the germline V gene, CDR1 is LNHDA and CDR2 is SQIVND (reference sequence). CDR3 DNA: TGTGCCAGTAGTATAGAAACTGGACTAGCGGGAAGGAATGAGCAGTTCTTC. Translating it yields CASSIETGLAGRNEQFF.

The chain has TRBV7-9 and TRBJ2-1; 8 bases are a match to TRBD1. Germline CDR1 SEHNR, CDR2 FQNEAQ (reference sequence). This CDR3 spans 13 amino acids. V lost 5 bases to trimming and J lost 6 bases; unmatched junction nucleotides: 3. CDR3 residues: CASSQGTGNEQFF. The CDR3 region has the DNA TGTGCCAGCAGCCAGGGGACAGGCAATGAGCAGTTCTTC.

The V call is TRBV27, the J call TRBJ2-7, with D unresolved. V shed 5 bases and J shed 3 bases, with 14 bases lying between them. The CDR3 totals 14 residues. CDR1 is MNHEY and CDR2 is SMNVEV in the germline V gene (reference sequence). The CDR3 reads CASSKTIEVYEQYF. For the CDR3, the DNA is TGTGCCAGCAGTAAAACGATCGAGGTCTACGAGCAGTACTTC.

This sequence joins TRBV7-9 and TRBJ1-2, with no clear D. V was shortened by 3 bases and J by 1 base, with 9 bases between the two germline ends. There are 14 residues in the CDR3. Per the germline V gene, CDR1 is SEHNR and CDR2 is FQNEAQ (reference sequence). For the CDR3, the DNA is TGTGCCAGCAGCTTCCGGGAGATTAACTATGGCTACACCTTC. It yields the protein CASSFREINYGYTF. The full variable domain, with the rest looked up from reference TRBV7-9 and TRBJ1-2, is DTGVSQNPRHKITKRGQNVTFRCDPISEHNRLYWYRQTLGQGPEFLTYFQNEAQLEKSRLLSDRFSAERPKGSFSTLEIQRTEQGDSAMYLCASSFREINYGYTFGSGTRLTVV.

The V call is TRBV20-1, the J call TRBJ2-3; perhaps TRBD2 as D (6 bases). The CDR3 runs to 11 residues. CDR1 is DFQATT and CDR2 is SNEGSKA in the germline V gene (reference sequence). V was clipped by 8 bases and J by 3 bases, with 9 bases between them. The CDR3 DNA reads TGCAGTCAACGGGGGACAGATACGCAGTATTTT. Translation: CSQRGTDTQYF.

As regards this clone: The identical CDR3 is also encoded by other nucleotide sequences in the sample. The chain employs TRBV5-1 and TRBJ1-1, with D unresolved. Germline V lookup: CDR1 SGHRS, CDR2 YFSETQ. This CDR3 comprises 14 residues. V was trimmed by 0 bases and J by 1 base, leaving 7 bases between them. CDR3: CASSLGHPNTEAFF. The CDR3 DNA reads TGCGCCAGCAGCTTGGGGCACCCGAACACTGAAGCTTTCTTT.

The CDR3 DNA reads as TGCGCCAGCAGCGCGGGACTTTCCACAGATACGCAGTATTTT. As protein: CASSAGLSTDTQYF. The chain links TRBV5-1 to TRBJ2-3; D is perhaps TRBD2 (6 bases). The germline CDR1 and CDR2 sequences are SGHRS and YFSETQ. The CDR3 sequence is 14 residues long. Trimming cost V 4 bases and J 2 bases, with 11 bases left between them.

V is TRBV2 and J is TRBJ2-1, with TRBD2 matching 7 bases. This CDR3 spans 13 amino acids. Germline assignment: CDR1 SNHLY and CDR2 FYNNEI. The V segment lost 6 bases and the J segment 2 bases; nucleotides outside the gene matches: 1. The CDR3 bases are TGTGCCAGCAGCGGGAGGCCCTACAATGAGCAGTTCTTC. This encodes CASSGRPYNEQFF.

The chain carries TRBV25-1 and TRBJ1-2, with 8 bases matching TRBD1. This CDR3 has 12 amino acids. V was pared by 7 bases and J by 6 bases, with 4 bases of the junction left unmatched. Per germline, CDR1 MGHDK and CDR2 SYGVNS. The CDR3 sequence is CASTSRGHGYTF. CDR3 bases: TGTGCCAGCACGTCCAGGGGGCATGGCTACACCTTC.

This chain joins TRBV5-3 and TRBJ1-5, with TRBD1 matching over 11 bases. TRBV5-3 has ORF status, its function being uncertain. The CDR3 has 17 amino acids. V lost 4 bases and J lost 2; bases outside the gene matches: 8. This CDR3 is CARSHRDRGFCNQPQHF. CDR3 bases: TGTGCCAGAAGCCACCGGGACAGGGGGTTTTGCAATCAGCCCCAGCATTTT.

In DNA, the CDR3 is TGTGCCACCAGCAGAGAAATAGCGGGGGGAGATACGCAGTATTTT. Translation gives CATSREIAGGDTQYF. The chain recombines TRBV15 with TRBJ2-3, with TRBD2 identical over 10 bases. V was pared by 0 bases and J by 5 bases, with 2 bases of the junction left unmatched. Germline V lookup: CDR1 LNHNV, CDR2 YYDKDF (reference sequence). The CDR3 loop spans 15 amino acids.

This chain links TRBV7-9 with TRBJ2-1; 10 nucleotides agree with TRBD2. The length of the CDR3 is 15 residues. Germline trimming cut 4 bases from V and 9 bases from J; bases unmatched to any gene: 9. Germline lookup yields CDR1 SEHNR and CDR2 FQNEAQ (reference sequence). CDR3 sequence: CASSSPSGRKAEQFF. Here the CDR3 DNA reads TGTGCCAGCAGCTCGCCTAGCGGGAGAAAGGCTGAGCAGTTCTTC.

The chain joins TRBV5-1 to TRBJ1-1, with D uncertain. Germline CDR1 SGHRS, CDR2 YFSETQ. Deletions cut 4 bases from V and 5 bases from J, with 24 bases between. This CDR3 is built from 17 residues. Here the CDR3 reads CASSTIPGPSGGTEAFF. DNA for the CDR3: TGCGCCAGCAGCACAATCCCCGGGCCCTCAGGAGGTACTGAAGCTTTCTTT.

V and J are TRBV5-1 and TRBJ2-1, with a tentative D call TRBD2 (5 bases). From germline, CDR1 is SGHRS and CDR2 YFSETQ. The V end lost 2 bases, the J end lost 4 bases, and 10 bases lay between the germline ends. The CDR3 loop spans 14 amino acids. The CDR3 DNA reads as TGCGCCAGCAGCTTAGGACTTCAATACAATGAGCAGTTCTTC. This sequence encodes CASSLGLQYNEQFF.

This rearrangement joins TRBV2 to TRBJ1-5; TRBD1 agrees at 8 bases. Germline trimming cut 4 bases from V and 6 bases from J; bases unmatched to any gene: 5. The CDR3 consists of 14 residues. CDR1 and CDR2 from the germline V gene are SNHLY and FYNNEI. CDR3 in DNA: TGTGCCAGCAGTGGATTTACAGGGGGTCAGCCCCAGCATTTT. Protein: CASSGFTGGQPQHF.

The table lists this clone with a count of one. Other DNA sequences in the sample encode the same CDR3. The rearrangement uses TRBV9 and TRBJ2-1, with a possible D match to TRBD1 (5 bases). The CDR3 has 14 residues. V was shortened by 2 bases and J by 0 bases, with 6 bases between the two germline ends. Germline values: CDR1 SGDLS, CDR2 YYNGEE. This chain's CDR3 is CASSVDTSYNEQFF. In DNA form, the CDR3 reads TGTGCCAGCAGCGTGGACACCTCCTACAATGAGCAGTTCTTC.

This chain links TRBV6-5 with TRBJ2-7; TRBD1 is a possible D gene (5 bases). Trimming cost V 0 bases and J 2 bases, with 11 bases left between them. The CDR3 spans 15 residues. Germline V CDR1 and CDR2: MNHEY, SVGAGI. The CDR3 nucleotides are TGTGCCAGCAGTTACTCTAAGGGGTATCCCTACGAGCAGTACTTC. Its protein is CASSYSKGYPYEQYF.

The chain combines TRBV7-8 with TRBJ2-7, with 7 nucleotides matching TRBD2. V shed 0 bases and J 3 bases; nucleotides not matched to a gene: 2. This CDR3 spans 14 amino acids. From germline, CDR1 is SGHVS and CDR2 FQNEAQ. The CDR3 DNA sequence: TGTGCCAGCAGCTTAGCGCGGGACTACTACGAGCAGTACTTC. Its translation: CASSLARDYYEQYF.

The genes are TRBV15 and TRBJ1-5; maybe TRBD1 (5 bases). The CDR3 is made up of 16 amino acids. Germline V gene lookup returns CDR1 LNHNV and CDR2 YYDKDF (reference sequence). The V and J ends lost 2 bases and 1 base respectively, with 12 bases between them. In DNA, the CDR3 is TGTGCCACCAGCAGACCTATGGGACTCAGCAATCAGCCCCAGCATTTT. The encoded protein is CATSRPMGLSNQPQHF.

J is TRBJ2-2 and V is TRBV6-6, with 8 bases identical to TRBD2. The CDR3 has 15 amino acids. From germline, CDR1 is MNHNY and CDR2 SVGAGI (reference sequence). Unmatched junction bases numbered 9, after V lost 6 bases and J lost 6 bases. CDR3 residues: CASRISGERAGELFF. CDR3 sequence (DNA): TGTGCCAGCAGGATTAGCGGGGAGCGCGCCGGGGAGCTGTTTTTT.

The DNA of the CDR3 is TGTGCCAGCAGTCCGCGGGGGCTCTATGGCTACACCTTC. Encoded protein: CASSPRGLYGYTF. The chain carries TRBV25-1 and TRBJ1-2; a weak D match, TRBD1 (6 bases). This CDR3 has 13 amino acids. Trimming left V 5 bases short and J 4 bases short, with 11 bases between. CDR1 and CDR2 (germline): MGHDK, SYGVNS.

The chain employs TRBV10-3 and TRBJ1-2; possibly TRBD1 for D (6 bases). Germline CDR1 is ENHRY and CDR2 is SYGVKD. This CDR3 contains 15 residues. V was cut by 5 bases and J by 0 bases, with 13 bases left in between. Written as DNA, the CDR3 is TGTGCCATCAGTCCTTGGGACACAGCTAACTATGGCTACACCTTC. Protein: CAISPWDTANYGYTF.

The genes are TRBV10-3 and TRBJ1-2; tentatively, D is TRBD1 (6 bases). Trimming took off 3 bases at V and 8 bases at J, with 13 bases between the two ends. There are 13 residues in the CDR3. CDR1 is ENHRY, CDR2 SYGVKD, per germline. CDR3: CAISDGTIGGYTF. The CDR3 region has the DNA TGTGCCATCAGTGATGGGACAATAGGAGGCTACACCTTC.

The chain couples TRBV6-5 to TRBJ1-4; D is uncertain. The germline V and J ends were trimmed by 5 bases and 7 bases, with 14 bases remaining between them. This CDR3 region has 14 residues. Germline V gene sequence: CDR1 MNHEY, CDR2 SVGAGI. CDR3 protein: CASSRTELTEKLFF. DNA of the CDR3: TGTGCCAGCAGTCGGACTGAATTAACTGAAAAACTGTTTTTT.

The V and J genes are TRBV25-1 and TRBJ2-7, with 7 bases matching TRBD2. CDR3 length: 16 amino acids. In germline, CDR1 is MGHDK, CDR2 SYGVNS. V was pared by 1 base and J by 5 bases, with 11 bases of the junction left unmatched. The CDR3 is CASSEWGGGRSHEQYF. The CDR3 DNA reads TGTGCCAGCAGTGAATGGGGTGGCGGGAGATCCCACGAGCAGTACTTC.

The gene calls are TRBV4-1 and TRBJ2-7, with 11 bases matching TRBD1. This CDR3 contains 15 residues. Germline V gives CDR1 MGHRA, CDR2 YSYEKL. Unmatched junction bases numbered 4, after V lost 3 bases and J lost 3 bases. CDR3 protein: CASSQPGQGGYEQYF. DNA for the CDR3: TGCGCCAGCAGCCAGCCGGGACAGGGGGGCTACGAGCAGTACTTC.

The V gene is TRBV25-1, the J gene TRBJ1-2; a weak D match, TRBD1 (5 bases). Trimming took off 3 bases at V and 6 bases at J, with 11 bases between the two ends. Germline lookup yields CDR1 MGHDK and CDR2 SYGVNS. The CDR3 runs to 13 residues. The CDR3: CASSDPGGHGYTF. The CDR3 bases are TGTGCCAGCAGTGATCCGGGGGGACATGGCTACACCTTC.

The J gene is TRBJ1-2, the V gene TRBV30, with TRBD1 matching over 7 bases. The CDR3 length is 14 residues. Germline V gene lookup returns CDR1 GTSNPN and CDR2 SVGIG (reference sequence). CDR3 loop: CSCLRQGTNYGYTF. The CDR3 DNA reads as TGTTCTTGTTTGAGACAGGGTACTAACTATGGCTACACCTTC.